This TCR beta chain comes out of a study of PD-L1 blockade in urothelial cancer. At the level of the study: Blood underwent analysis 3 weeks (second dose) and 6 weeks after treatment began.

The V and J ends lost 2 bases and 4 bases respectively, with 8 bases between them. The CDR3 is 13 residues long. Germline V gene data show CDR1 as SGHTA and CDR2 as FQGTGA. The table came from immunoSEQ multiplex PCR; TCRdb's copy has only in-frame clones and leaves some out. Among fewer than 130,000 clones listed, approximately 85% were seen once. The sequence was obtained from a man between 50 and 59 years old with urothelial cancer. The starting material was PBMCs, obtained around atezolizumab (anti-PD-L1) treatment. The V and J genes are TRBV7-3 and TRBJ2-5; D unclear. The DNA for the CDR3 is TGTGCCAGCAGCTTAGGGCCAGGAGAGACCCAGTACTTC. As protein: CASSLGPGETQYF.